Below are 22 T cell receptor beta chains sequenced from a single sample in a study of CD8 T cells in Susac syndrome. The RNA input was 0.5 to 1 ug, and it was reverse transcribed with random hexamers. TCRdb independently ran MiXCR on the immunoSEQ multiplex PCR reads; one entry per CDR3 protein. Among 250,000 to 300,000 distinct CDR3 sequences listed, roughly 85% were seen once. Sequencing was done on a sample of CD8+ T cells from PBMCs. The receptors derive from a human donor with multiple sclerosis.

The chain couples TRBV9 to TRBJ1-1; D gene uncertain. Trimming removed 3 bases at V and 10 bases at J, with 10 bases between. The CDR3 runs to 11 residues. Germline V lookup: CDR1 SGDLS, CDR2 YYNGEE. CDR3 protein: CASSAGRGAFF. DNA for the CDR3: TGTGCCAGCAGCGCCGGGCGTGGAGCTTTCTTT. Variable domain in full (rest from reference TRBV9 and TRBJ1-1): DSGVTQTPKHLITATGQRVTLRCSPRSGDLSVYWYQQSLDQGLQFLIQYYNGEERAKGNILERFSAQQFPDLHSELNLSSLELGDSALYFCASSAGRGAFFGQGTRLTVV.

This clonotype was observed once. The chain combines TRBV20-1 with TRBJ2-7; D gene ambiguous. Germline-derived CDR1 and CDR2 are DFQATT and SNEGSKA (reference sequence). The CDR3 spans 13 residues. V was trimmed by 1 base and J by 2 bases, leaving 9 bases between them. The CDR3 bases are TGCAGTGCTAGAGGCCCGTCCCCCTACGAGCAGTACTTC. Its translation is CSARGPSPYEQYF.

The chain employs TRBV5-1 and TRBJ1-1; maybe TRBD1 (5 bases). This CDR3 contains 13 residues. CDR1 and CDR2 from the germline V gene are SGHRS and YFSETQ. V dropped 4 bases and J dropped 4 bases, with 11 bases sitting between them. CDR3 sequence (DNA): TGCGCCAGCAGCCCCCTTGGGGGCACTGAAGCTTTCTTT. It codes for CASSPLGGTEAFF.

J is TRBJ2-3 and V is TRBV13; 11 bases fit TRBD2. V gave up 5 bases and J gave up 2 bases; unmatched junction bases: 6. The CDR3 totals 16 residues. Germline values: CDR1 PRHDT, CDR2 FYEKMQ (reference sequence). The DNA of the CDR3 is TGTGCCAGCAGCCCCCGACTAGCGGGGTTCACAGATACGCAGTATTTT. Amino acid sequence: CASSPRLAGFTDTQYF.

The chain has TRBV21-1 and TRBJ1-4. TRBV21-1 is described as a pseudogene. The length of the CDR3 is 14 residues. CDR3 sequence (DNA): TGTGCCAGCAGCAAATCTTCAACTAATGAAAAACTGTTTTTT. It is translated as CASSKSSTNEKLFF.

This chain links TRBV7-6 with TRBJ2-1, with 8 bases matching TRBD1. Germline loops: CDR1 SGHVS, CDR2 FNYEAQ. This CDR3 contains 16 residues. V lost 1 base to trimming and J lost 5 bases; unmatched junction nucleotides: 7. The DNA of the CDR3 is TGTGCCAGCAGCTTAGGGTCAGGGGGCGGTCACAATGAGCAGTTCTTC. Its protein product is CASSLGSGGGHNEQFF.

J is TRBJ1-1 and V is TRBV6-5; 9 bases agree with TRBD1. CDR1 and CDR2 from the germline V gene are MNHEY and SVGAGI. V shed 4 bases and J 4 bases; nucleotides not matched to a gene: 7. The CDR3 length is 15 residues. CDR3 coding DNA: TGTGCCAGCAGTTTAACGACAGGGGGTGGCACTGAAGCTTTCTTT. Protein product: CASSLTTGGGTEAFF.

The chain is built from TRBV4-1 and TRBJ2-3, with TRBD1 matching over 9 bases. V lost 5 bases and J lost 5; bases outside the gene matches: 8. The V gene's germline CDR1 is MGHRA and CDR2 YSYEKL. This CDR3 region has 15 residues. CDR3 residues: CASSYGQGQGDTQYF. CDR3 nucleotide sequence: TGCGCCAGCAGCTATGGACAGGGGCAGGGAGATACGCAGTATTTT.

The chain is built from TRBV27 and TRBJ1-5; D call uncertain. The V gene lost 3 bases and the J gene lost 7 bases, with 10 bases spanning the gap. CDR3 length: 13 amino acids. Germline V lookup: CDR1 MNHEY, CDR2 SMNVEV (reference sequence). The CDR3 DNA follows: TGTGCCAGCAGTTTCGGACTGAAACAGCCCCAGCATTTT. It is translated as CASSFGLKQPQHF.

The genes are TRBV5-6 and TRBJ2-5; weak D call: TRBD1 (6 bases). Germline CDR1 is SGHDT and CDR2 is YYEEEE. The CDR3 is made up of 12 amino acids. The V gene lost 3 bases and the J gene lost 10 bases, with 13 bases spanning the gap. The CDR3 coding sequence is TGTGCCAGCAGCTCCGGGACAATGGGCCAGTACTTC. Residues: CASSSGTMGQYF.

This chain uses TRBV7-9 with TRBJ2-3; D remains unclear. There are 15 residues in the CDR3. V was clipped by 5 bases and J by 6 bases, with 18 bases between them. Germline CDR1 SEHNR, CDR2 FQNEAQ (reference sequence). The CDR3 is CASSPLDGFTDTQYF. For the CDR3, the DNA is TGTGCCAGCAGCCCACTGGACGGCTTCACGGATACGCAGTATTTT.

In this sample, this clonotype turned up a few times. The chain links TRBV7-9 to TRBJ2-1, with D unclear. Per germline, CDR1 SEHNR and CDR2 FQNEAQ (reference sequence). V lost 3 bases and J 5 bases, leaving 8 bases between the germline ends. This CDR3 region has 13 residues. The CDR3 DNA reads as TGTGCCAGCAGCTTTAGTGAAAACAATGAGCAGTTCTTC. Its protein is CASSFSENNEQFF.

V is TRBV27 and J is TRBJ1-2; D remains ambiguous. V lost 10 bases and J 1 base, leaving 13 bases between the germline ends. The CDR3 covers 13 residues. From germline, CDR1 is MNHEY and CDR2 SMNVEV (reference sequence). The CDR3 sequence is CATASASNYGYTF. The DNA of the CDR3 is TGTGCCACCGCGTCCGCAAGTAACTATGGCTACACCTTC.

CDR3 amino acids: CASSSRSTGYGYTF. CDR3 nucleotides: TGTGCCAGCAGCTCCCGGTCGACCGGCTATGGCTACACCTTC. The chain is built from TRBV7-9 and TRBJ1-2, with D unresolved. The CDR3 totals 14 residues. Per germline, CDR1 SEHNR and CDR2 FQNEAQ (reference sequence). V lost 4 bases and J 4 bases, leaving 13 bases between the germline ends.

J is TRBJ2-5 and V is TRBV3-1; 7 bases line up with TRBD1. This CDR3 contains 15 residues. Trimming cost V 6 bases and J 1 base; bases outside gene matches: 8. Germline-derived CDR1 and CDR2 are LGHDT and YNNKEL (reference sequence). The CDR3: CASRYTGQPQETQYF. The CDR3 DNA sequence: TGTGCCAGCAGATATACGGGACAGCCCCAAGAGACCCAGTACTTC.

This chain uses TRBV2 with TRBJ1-5; 8 bases align to TRBD1. The CDR3 loop spans 14 amino acids. Germline V CDR1 and CDR2: SNHLY, FYNNEI. V shed 6 bases, J shed 6 bases, and the junction held 7 bases outside the gene matches. CDR3 in DNA: TGTGCCAGCAGCGTGACAGGGGAAGGTCAGCCCCAGCATTTT. Its protein is CASSVTGEGQPQHF.

V and J are TRBV28 and TRBJ1-1; no clear D. The CDR3 consists of 13 residues. V lost 2 bases and J 7 bases, leaving 11 bases between the germline ends. Germline V lookup: CDR1 MDHEN, CDR2 SYDVKM. For the CDR3, the DNA is TGTGCCAGCAGTTTACGGGGTCTCGGTGAAGCTTTCTTT. Translating it yields CASSLRGLGEAFF.

The chain recombines TRBV9 with TRBJ1-3; D remains ambiguous. This CDR3 has 15 amino acids. CDR1 is SGDLS, CDR2 YYNGEE, per germline. Trimming cost V 3 bases and J 3 bases, with 13 bases left between them. The CDR3 nucleotides read TGTGCCAGCAGCGGTAGAGCCTCTGGTGGAAACACCATATATTTT. Amino acids: CASSGRASGGNTIYF.

V is TRBV20-1 and J is TRBJ2-7, with D maybe TRBD2 (6 bases). This CDR3 comprises 9 residues. Per the germline V gene, CDR1 is DFQATT and CDR2 is SNEGSKA (reference sequence). Trimming took off 6 bases at V and 6 bases at J, with 6 bases between the two ends. The CDR3 coding sequence is TGCAGTGCGGGGGGCGAGCAGTACTTC. Translation gives CSAGGEQYF.

The V and J genes are TRBV19 and TRBJ2-1; 13 bases line up with TRBD2. V shed 4 bases and J 5 bases; nucleotides not matched to a gene: 11. Germline V gives CDR1 LNHDA, CDR2 SQIVND (reference sequence). The CDR3 runs to 18 residues. The CDR3 region is CASSTTLRLAGGNNEQFF. The DNA of the CDR3 is TGTGCCAGTAGTACGACCCTCCGACTAGCGGGAGGCAACAATGAGCAGTTCTTC.

The gene calls are TRBV7-9 and TRBJ2-5, with TRBD2 matching over 10 bases. Germline V gene sequence: CDR1 SEHNR, CDR2 FQNEAQ (reference sequence). V lost 5 bases and J lost 2; bases outside the gene matches: 8. The CDR3 runs to 16 residues. The CDR3 DNA reads TGTGCCAGCAGCCGTCGACTAGCGGGTCGTCAAGAGACCCAGTACTTC. The encoded protein is CASSRRLAGRQETQYF.

This chain connects TRBV6-1 to TRBJ2-5, with D perhaps matching TRBD2 (5 bases). This CDR3 is 14 amino acids long. Deletions cut 2 bases from V and 5 bases from J, with 12 bases between. Germline V gives CDR1 MNHNS, CDR2 SASEGT. The CDR3 spells CASSELEGVETQYF. CDR3 DNA sequence: TGTGCCAGCAGTGAACTAGAGGGAGTGGAGACCCAGTACTTC.